This T cell receptor (beta chain) was retrieved from a study of T cell responses to AZD1222 COVID-19 vaccine. Comment on this clone: Its specificity is not known.

The CDR3 extends over 18 amino acids. V lost 4 bases and J lost 2; bases outside the gene matches: 10. The germline gives CDR1 SGHRS, CDR2 YFSETQ. The study's findings and limits: Without day 14 samples, only post-peak T cell repertoires were studied. Nearly half of spike-specific TCRs reportedly go after variant regions that carry no mutations.

Data came from immunoSEQ multiplex PCR; TCRdb stores just in-frame clones and leaves some out. The sample consists of 90,000 to 120,000 clones, about 93% of them appearing once. The chain combines TRBV5-1 with TRBJ2-7; the match to TRBD2 covers 15 bases. This material consisted of peripheral blood, taken on day 0 of AZD1222 vaccination. This receptor was taken from an adult in good health. CDR3 in DNA: TGCGCCAGCAGCGCCACCGGGACTAGCGGGAGGACCCCCTACGAGCAGTACTTC. It codes for CASSATGTSGRTPYEQYF. Supplemented by reference TRBV5-1 and TRBJ2-7, the full variable domain reads KAGVTQTPRYLIKTRGQQVTLSCSPISGHRSVSWYQQTPGQGLQFLFEYFSETQRNKGNFPGRFSGRQFSNSRSEMNVSTLELGDSALYLCASSATGTSGRTPYEQYFGPGTRLTVT.